This T cell receptor (beta chain) was recorded in a study of T cell responses to AZD1222 COVID-19 vaccine. Study conclusions and caveats: Spike was spanned by vaccine-associated CD4 TCRs, which were dominant at 160-218 and 743-854. The donor group comprised mostly white British people and more females; the analysis possibly underestimated clonal diversity. Targeting of unmutated variant regions was reportedly seen in nearly half of spike-specific TCRs.

Regarding this clone: Its antigen is still unknown.

V shed 3 bases and J shed 2 bases, with 8 bases lying between them. The CDR3 extends over 14 amino acids. Germline CDR1 reads MDHEN; CDR2 reads SYDVKM. Sequenced by immunoSEQ multiplex PCR; TCRdb stores in-frame clones only, minus some. The sample has 95,000 to 150,000 clones, 84% seen once. The clonotype was recovered from an adult who received the AZD1222 COVID-19 vaccine. The material sequenced was peripheral blood, taken 28 days after the second AZD1222 dose. This sequence joins TRBV28 and TRBJ1-3, with D perhaps matching TRBD1 (6 bases). The CDR3 nucleotides read TGTGCCAGCAGTTTTCGGACAGCTGGAAACACCATATATTTT. It yields the protein CASSFRTAGNTIYF. Together with reference TRBV28 and TRBJ1-3, the CDR3 gives the full variable domain: DVKVTQSSRYLVKRTGEKVFLECVQDMDHENMFWYRQDPGLGLRLIYFSYDVKMKEKGDIPEGYSVSREKKERFSLILESASTNQTSMYLCASSFRTAGNTIYFGEGSWLTVV.